A selection of T cell receptor beta chains follows, all from one sample in a study of blood T cell repertoires in COVID-19. Sequencing was performed with immunoSEQ multiplex PCR; in TCRdb, only in-frame clones are kept and a portion is missing. The sample yields some 35,000 clones, roughly 87% seen once. The sequenced sample was peripheral blood. The source is a human donor in a cohort sampled during active COVID-19. CDR3s include the opening cysteine and the closing phenylalanine or tryptophan. Fields, in order: D gene, V gene, clone size, J gene, CDR3 DNA, CDR3 protein. A D gene is named only where the DNA matches it firmly. Clone size is stated in some rows and not others, as once, few, many or a class when expanded.

NA	TRBV28	NA	TRBJ2-7	TGTGCCAGCAGAAAGGGGCTCTGGGACAACTCCTACGAGCAGTACTTC	CASRKGLWDNSYEQYF
NA	TRBV3-1/TRBV3-2	once	TRBJ2-4	TGTGCCAGCAGCCGAGGACAGGCCAAAAACATTCAGTACTTC	CASSRGQAKNIQYF
NA	TRBV5-1	few	TRBJ1-2	TGCGCCAGCAGCTTCGCGGGTATTAAGGATGGCTACACCTTC	CASSFAGIKDGYTF
NA	TRBV11-2	once	TRBJ2-5	TGTGCCAGCAGCCTCTCCGGACAGACCCAAGAGACCCAGTACTTC	CASSLSGQTQETQYF
NA	TRBV6-6	NA	TRBJ2-3	TGTGCCAGCAGTTACTCGAGAGTTCTAGACCCAGATACGCAGTATTTT	CASSYSRVLDPDTQYF
NA	TRBV2	NA	TRBJ1-1	TGTGCCAGCAGATTGCGGGGGGAGGGGAACACTGAAGCTTTCTTT	CASRLRGEGNTEAFF
TRBD1	TRBV5-1	NA	TRBJ1-2	TGCGCCAGCAGCCCGGACAGGGGGCGATTGGGCTACACCTTC	CASSPDRGRLGYTF
NA	TRBV30	once	TRBJ1-6	TGTGCCTGGAGTGTACCCCGGGGGTTGGGTGATTCACCCCTCCACTTT	CAWSVPRGLGDSPLHF
NA	TRBV24-1	NA	TRBJ2-1	TGTGCCACCAGTGACCCGGGACAGGGGCTAGCGGGAGTTCTAAATGAGCAGTTCTTC	CATSDPGQGLAGVLNEQFF
NA	TRBV28	NA	TRBJ2-5	TGTGCCAGCAGTCTTCCCAGGGGCTCACAAGAGACCCAGTACTTC	CASSLPRGSQETQYF
NA	TRBV6-4	NA	TRBJ1-2	TGTGCCAGCAGGGCGCCCGGGGGTGATGGCTACACCTTC	CASRAPGGDGYTF
NA	TRBV7-2	NA	TRBJ1-2	TGTGCCAGCAGCACCGGGACACCTTCTAACTATGGCTACACCTTC	CASSTGTPSNYGYTF
TRBD1	TRBV5-4	NA	TRBJ2-3	TGTGCCAGCAGCGGGGGACAGCCTAGCACAGATACGCAGTATTTT	CASSGGQPSTDTQYF
NA	TRBV2	NA	TRBJ2-5	TGTGCCAGCAGACAGGGTGGGGAGACCCAGTACTTC	CASRQGGETQYF
NA	TRBV29-1	many	TRBJ1-2	TGCAGCGTTAACCTACGGGGACAACGGCGTGAGGGCTACACCTTC	CSVNLRGQRREGYTF
TRBD1	TRBV6-2/TRBV6-3	NA	TRBJ2-7	TGTGCCAGCAGCCCGCCGGGACAGGGATTCTACGAGCAGTACTTC	CASSPPGQGFYEQYF
NA	TRBV5-1	NA	TRBJ1-3	TGCGCCAGCACCTTGTTCCGGGGAGAACAGGGCTCTGGAAACACCATATATTTT	CASTLFRGEQGSGNTIYF
NA	TRBV11-1	NA	TRBJ1-1	TGTGCCAGCAGCACCCGCCACAGGGATGGGGAAGCTTTCTTT	CASSTRHRDGEAFF
NA	TRBV28	NA	TRBJ1-5	TGTGCCAGCACCCGAGGGGGGGGCTCATACGATCAGCCCCAGCATTTT	CASTRGGGSYDQPQHF
TRBD1	TRBV14	few	TRBJ2-7	TGTGCCAGCAGCCGGGACAGCCCCTACGAGCAGTACTTC	CASSRDSPYEQYF
NA	TRBV20-1	NA	TRBJ2-7	TGCAGTGCTAGACATGTCTACGAGCAGTACTTC	CSARHVYEQYF
TRBD2	TRBV6-4	NA	TRBJ2-1	TGTGCCAGCAGTGTTAGCGGGAGTAACGATGAGCAGTTCTTC	CASSVSGSNDEQFF
TRBD2	TRBV2	NA	TRBJ2-3	TGTGCCAGCAGCCTAGCGGGCACAGATACGCAGTATTTT	CASSLAGTDTQYF
TRBD1	TRBV28	NA	TRBJ1-2	TGTGCCAGCAGACCGAAGGGGACAGGGAGGGATGGCTACACCTTC	CASRPKGTGRDGYTF